This T cell receptor (beta chain) was found in a study of T cell repertoires and HLA-DP antigens. The wider study: In vitro CD4+ alloreactivity was against HeLa-presented HLA-DP. The donors, ranging 18-to-29 to 60-to-69 years, included a couple of males and one female.

Clones were sequenced by immunoSEQ multiplex PCR, and TCRdb holds only the in-frame ones, with some missing. The data contain roughly 73,000 clones, 80% of them seen just once; the ten biggest clones take up about 1.4%. Turning to this clone: Its antigen is unidentified.

Study results and caveats: Average cumulative frequency of previously undetected clones was 36.3% against one allele and around 48% against the other. Naive and memory CD4+ repertoires were not analysed separately.

The J segment lost 1 base and the V segment lost 5 bases, leaving 1 base of the junction unmatched. Germline V gene data show CDR1 as SGHVS and CDR2 as FQNEAQ. This CDR3 contains 14 residues. The chain recombines TRBV7-8 with TRBJ2-2, with TRBD1 matching 7 bases. Sequenced material: CD4+ T cells from PBMCs. This TCR came from a man aged 55-75 years in good health and CMV-seronegative. CDR3 in DNA: TGTGCCAGCAGCGGACAGGTGAACACCGGGGAGCTGTTTTTT. Translating gives CASSGQVNTGELFF.